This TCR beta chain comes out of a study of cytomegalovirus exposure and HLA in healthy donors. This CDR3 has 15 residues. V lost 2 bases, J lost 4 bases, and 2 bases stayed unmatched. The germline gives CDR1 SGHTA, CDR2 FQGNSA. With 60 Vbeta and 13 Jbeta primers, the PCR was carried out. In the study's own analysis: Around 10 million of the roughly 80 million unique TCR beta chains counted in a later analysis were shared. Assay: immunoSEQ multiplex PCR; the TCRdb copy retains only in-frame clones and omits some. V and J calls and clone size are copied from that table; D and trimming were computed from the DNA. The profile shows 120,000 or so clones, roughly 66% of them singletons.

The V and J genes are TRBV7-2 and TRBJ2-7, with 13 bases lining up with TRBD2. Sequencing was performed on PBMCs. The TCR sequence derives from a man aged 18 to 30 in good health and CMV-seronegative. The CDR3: CASSLRTSGRYEQYF. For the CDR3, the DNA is TGTGCCAGCAGCTTAAGGACTAGCGGGAGATACGAGCAGTACTTC.